This T cell receptor (beta chain) was obtained from a study of blood T cell repertoires in COVID-19. Overall study context: The United States, Italy and Spain were the sources of the acute and convalescent COVID-19 samples. The analysed material was cDNA or gDNA that came from T cells, B-cell-depleted T cells, or PBMCs.

Per the original data handling: It was from reference gene primer amplification that nucleated cell counts were estimated. The table came from immunoSEQ multiplex PCR; TCRdb's copy has only in-frame clones and leaves some out. The V and J calls and the clone size are those of that table, but D and trimming were determined from the DNA. Found here are 200,000 to 300,000 clones, around 88% of them singletons; the top ten hold approximately 2%. From germline, CDR1 is GTSNPN and CDR2 SVGIG (reference sequence). CDR3 length: 10 amino acids. Trimming stripped 7 bases from V and 8 bases from J, with 11 bases between.

This TCR derives from a man aged 25 to 45 with active or convalescent COVID-19. The sample comprised peripheral blood. The rearrangement joins TRBV30 to TRBJ1-2; possible D gene TRBD1, 5 bases. The CDR3 loop is CAYGGEGYTF. The CDR3 DNA reads TGTGCCTACGGGGGAGAGGGCTACACCTTC.